This T cell receptor beta chain emerged from a study of CD8 T cells in ankylosing spondylitis. For TCR beta, libraries came from quantitative 5'-RACE with molecular barcodes. One entry per CDR3 protein, called by TCRdb with MiXCR from the 5' RACE reads. The table lists roughly 180,000 distinct CDR3 sequences, just over 9.5% of them singletons. The germline gives CDR1 SGHAT, CDR2 FQNNGV. V lost 5 bases and J lost 1, with 17 bases in between. This CDR3 comprises 16 residues. This clonotype occurred a few times. The sequence was obtained from a female donor with ankylosing spondylitis or in good health (not recorded which). The chain couples TRBV11-2 to TRBJ1-1; weak D call: TRBD1 (6 bases). Sequences were obtained from blood, either unsorted or a sorted T cell fraction (not recorded which). The CDR3 DNA reads TGTGCCAGCAGCCTTCCGTTTACAGGGCAGAACACTGAAGCTTTCTTT. Translating it yields CASSLPFTGQNTEAFF.